This T cell receptor beta chain emerged from a study of blood T cell repertoires in COVID-19. About the study: The United States, Italy and Spain provided the acute and convalescent COVID-19 samples. The cDNA or gDNA used as material had been derived from T cells, B-cell-depleted T cells, or PBMCs.

Germline V gene sequence: CDR1 SGHTS, CDR2 YDEGEE. The germline V and J ends were trimmed by 2 bases and 2 bases, with 16 bases remaining between them. The CDR3 consists of 16 residues. In the authors' methods: Amplification with reference gene primers provided the estimates of nucleated cell counts. Sequencing used immunoSEQ multiplex PCR; TCRdb keeps in-frame clones, though not all of them. The DNA was the basis for D and trimming; V, J and clone size are from that table. The repertoire has about 210,000 clones, about 89% of them found once; the top ten carry 4% to 5.5%. The source of this sequence is a middle-aged woman with acute or convalescent COVID-19. The genes are TRBV5-8 and TRBJ2-5; D might be TRBD1 (5 bases). The material sequenced was peripheral blood. CDR3 nucleotide sequence: TGTGCCAGCAGCTTAGGGGCGACCACCTCACAAGAGACCCAGTACTTC. It encodes CASSLGATTSQETQYF.